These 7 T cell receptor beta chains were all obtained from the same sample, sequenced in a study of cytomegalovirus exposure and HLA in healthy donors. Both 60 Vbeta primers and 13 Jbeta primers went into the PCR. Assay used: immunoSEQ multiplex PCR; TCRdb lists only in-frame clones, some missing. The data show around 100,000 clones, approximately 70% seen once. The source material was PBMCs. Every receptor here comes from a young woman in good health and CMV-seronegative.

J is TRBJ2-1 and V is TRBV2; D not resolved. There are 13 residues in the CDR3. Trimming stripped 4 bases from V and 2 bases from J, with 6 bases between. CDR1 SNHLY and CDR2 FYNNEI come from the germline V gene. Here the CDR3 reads CASSVEAYNEQFF. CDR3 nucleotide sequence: TGTGCCAGCAGTGTCGAGGCCTACAATGAGCAGTTCTTC.

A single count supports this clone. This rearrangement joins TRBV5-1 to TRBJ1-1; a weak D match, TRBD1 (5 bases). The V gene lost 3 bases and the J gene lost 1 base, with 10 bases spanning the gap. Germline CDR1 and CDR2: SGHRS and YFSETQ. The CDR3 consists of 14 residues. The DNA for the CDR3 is TGCGCCAGCAGCTCTACCGGGGGGAACACTGAAGCTTTCTTT. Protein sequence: CASSSTGGNTEAFF.

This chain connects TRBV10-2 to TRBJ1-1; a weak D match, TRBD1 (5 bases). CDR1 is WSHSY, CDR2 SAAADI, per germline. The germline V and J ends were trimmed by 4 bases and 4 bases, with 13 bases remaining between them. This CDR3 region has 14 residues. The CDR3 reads CASSVSRVGTEAFF. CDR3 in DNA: TGCGCCAGCAGTGTTTCCAGGGTAGGCACTGAAGCTTTCTTT.

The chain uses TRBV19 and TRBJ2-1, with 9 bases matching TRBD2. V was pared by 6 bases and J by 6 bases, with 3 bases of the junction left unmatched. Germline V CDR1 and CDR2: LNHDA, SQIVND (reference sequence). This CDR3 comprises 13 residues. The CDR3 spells CASSLTSGNEQFF. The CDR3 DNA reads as TGTGCCAGTAGCCTGACTAGCGGCAATGAGCAGTTCTTC.

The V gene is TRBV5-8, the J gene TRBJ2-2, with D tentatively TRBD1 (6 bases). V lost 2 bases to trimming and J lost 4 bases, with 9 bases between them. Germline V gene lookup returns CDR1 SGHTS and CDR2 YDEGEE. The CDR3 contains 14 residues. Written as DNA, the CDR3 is TGTGCCAGCAGCTTCTGGACAGTCACCGGGGAGCTGTTTTTT. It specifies CASSFWTVTGELFF.

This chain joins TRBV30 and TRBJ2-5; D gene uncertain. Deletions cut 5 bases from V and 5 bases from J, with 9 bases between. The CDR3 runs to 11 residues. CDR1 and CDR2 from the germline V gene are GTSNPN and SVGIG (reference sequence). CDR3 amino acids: CAWAGLETQYF. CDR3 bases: TGTGCCTGGGCCGGGTTGGAGACCCAGTACTTC.

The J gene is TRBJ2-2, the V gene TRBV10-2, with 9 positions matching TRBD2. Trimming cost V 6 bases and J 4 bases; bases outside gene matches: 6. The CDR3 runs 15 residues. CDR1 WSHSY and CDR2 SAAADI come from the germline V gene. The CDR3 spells CASRGRTSATGELFF. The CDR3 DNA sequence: TGCGCCAGCAGGGGAAGGACTAGCGCCACCGGGGAGCTGTTTTTT.